This is a list of T cell receptor beta chains from one sample in a study of molecular identifiers for immune sequencing clone quantification. Using its own MiXCR run on the PCR reads, TCRdb lists one record per CDR3 protein. This sample yields a few hundred thousand distinct CDR3 sequences, of which roughly 26% are seen a single time; 0.76% belongs to the top ten. The specimen sequenced was naive CD8+ T cells from blood, with Jurkat cell RNA spiked in. These receptor sequences come from a human donor in good health. Some libraries in this study had Jurkat cell RNA spiked in. Each CDR3 is given with its conserved first and last residue. A D gene is named only where the DNA matches it firmly. Some rows have no size entry. The others give once, few or many, or a class for an expanded clone.

>many|.|TRBV5-1|TRBJ2-3
TGCGCCAGCAGCTGGGCCCCCCGCACAGATACGCAGTATTTT
CASSWAPRTDTQYF
>few|.|TRBV5-6|TRBJ2-5
TGTGCCAGCAGCTTCGGGCAGGGCCAGACCCAGTACTTC
CASSFGQGQTQYF
>.|.|TRBV6-6|TRBJ1-1
TGTGCCAGCATACAGGGGAACACTGAAGCTTTCTTT
CASIQGNTEAFF
>.|TRBD2|TRBV9|TRBJ2-1
TGTGCCAGCAGCGTACCAACTATGACTAGCGGGAGTGGTGAGCAGTTCTTC
CASSVPTMTSGSGEQFF
>many|.|TRBV29-1|TRBJ2-5
TGCAGCGTGGGGTACAGACCCGATTTGGAGACCCAGTACTTC
CSVGYRPDLETQYF
>.|TRBD2|TRBV12-3/TRBV12-4|TRBJ2-1
TGTGCCAGCAGGCCCGTGCGGACTAGCTACGGCGATGAGCAGTTCTTC
CASRPVRTSYGDEQFF
>.|.|TRBV27|TRBJ1-1
TGTGCCAGCAGAGTCATAGGGGGAGGTATGAACACTGAAGCTTTCTTT
CASRVIGGGMNTEAFF
>many|.|TRBV29-1|TRBJ2-3
TGCAGCGTTGGCCCTTCTGCCATGATTGATACGCAGTATTTT
CSVGPSAMIDTQYF
>.|.|TRBV7-6|TRBJ2-7
TGTGCCAGCAGCTTACAGGATGGGTACGAGCAGTACTTC
CASSLQDGYEQYF
>.|TRBD1|TRBV5-1|TRBJ2-7
TGCGCCAGCAGCACGACAGGGGACAACGAGCAGTACTTC
CASSTTGDNEQYF
>.|.|TRBV27|TRBJ2-6
TGTGCCAGCATTATACAGGGTGAGGCTGGGGCCAACGTCCTGACTTTC
CASIIQGEAGANVLTF
>.|TRBD1|TRBV7-9|TRBJ2-7
TGTGCCAGCAGCTTAACACACACGACAGGGGGTCTGGACGAGCAGTACTTC
CASSLTHTTGGLDEQYF
>many|TRBD2|TRBV20-1|TRBJ2-7
TGCAGTGCTAGATTACTAGCGGGAGGCTCCTACGAGCAGTACTTC
CSARLLAGGSYEQYF
>few|.|TRBV4-1|TRBJ2-7
TGCGCCAGCAGCCAAGTCCCAACCACGGGGGCCTACGAGCAGTACTTC
CASSQVPTTGAYEQYF
>.|.|TRBV5-4|TRBJ2-2
TGTACCAGCAGCGCCGGACAAGCGCCCACCGGGGAGCTGTTTTTT
CTSSAGQAPTGELFF
>.|.|TRBV28|TRBJ2-2
TGTGCCAGCAGTTTAATCCGGTCCGGGGAGCTGTTTTTT
CASSLIRSGELFF
>.|.|TRBV6-2/TRBV6-3|TRBJ1-4
TGTGCCAGCAGTCCCGACATAAACGGAAAACTGTTTTTT
CASSPDINGKLFF
>many|.|TRBV6-1|TRBJ2-4
TGTGCCAGCTCGTTAGTAGCCAAAAACATTCAGTACTTC
CASSLVAKNIQYF
>.|.|TRBV19|TRBJ1-5
TGTGCCAGTAGTCCCTGGGGGTCTAGCCAGCCCCAGCATTTT
CASSPWGSSQPQHF
>many|.|TRBV6-6|TRBJ2-3
TGTGCCAGCACCGGGACTGTCAACACAGATACGCAGTATTTT
CASTGTVNTDTQYF
>few|TRBD2|TRBV7-2|TRBJ2-5
TGTGCCAGCAGCTCCATGTCCGGAACTAGCGGGATTGTAGAGACCCAGTACTTC
CASSSMSGTSGIVETQYF
>few|.|TRBV4-3|TRBJ2-1
TGCGCCAGCAGCCCCGAGACAAGCTACAATGAGCAGTTCTTC
CASSPETSYNEQFF
>few|TRBD2|TRBV25-1|TRBJ2-7
TGTGCCAGCAGTGGCCGACTAGCGCCCTACGAGCAGTACTTC
CASSGRLAPYEQYF
>.|TRBD1|TRBV28|TRBJ1-1
TGTGCCAGCAGCCAAAGGACAGGCAAGCCCTCAGCTTTCTTT
CASSQRTGKPSAFF
>.|.|TRBV3-1|TRBJ2-7
TGTGCCAGCAGGGATGCCGGCGAGCAGTACTTC
CASRDAGEQYF
>once|.|TRBV28|TRBJ2-3
TGTACCAGCAGTTTACCCCAGAGGGGCACAGATACGCAGTATTTT
CTSSLPQRGTDTQYF
>few|.|TRBV9|TRBJ2-1
TGTGCCAGCAGCGTAGAATCTTGGGACCAAGAGTTCTTC
CASSVESWDQEFF
>once|.|TRBV4-1|TRBJ2-7
TGCGCCAGCAGCCAAGCTCTGGCCGTGACCTCCTACGATCAGTACTTC
CASSQALAVTSYDQYF
>.|.|TRBV4-3|TRBJ1-1
TGCGCCAGCAGCCAGGGACGGGAGAACACTGAAGCTTTCTTT
CASSQGRENTEAFF
>few|TRBD1|TRBV2|TRBJ1-2
TGTGCCAGCAGTGAACAATCAGGGGGCAGCTATGGCTACACCTTC
CASSEQSGGSYGYTF
>many|TRBD2|TRBV27|TRBJ2-3
TGTGCCAGCAGCCCCCAGACTAGCCGGCACCTAGATACGCAGTATTTT
CASSPQTSRHLDTQYF
>.|.|TRBV13|TRBJ1-1
TGTGCCAGCAGCAAGACAGCAAACACTGAAGCTTTCTTT
CASSKTANTEAFF
>.|.|TRBV3-1|TRBJ2-5
TGTGCCAGCAGCCAAGTCCGGGGCAACCAAGAGACCCAGTACTTC
CASSQVRGNQETQYF
>.|TRBD1|TRBV7-9|TRBJ1-4
TGTGCCAGCAGCCAAGGGACAGGGCCTGAAAAACTGTTTTTT
CASSQGTGPEKLFF
>.|TRBD2|TRBV27|TRBJ2-1
TGTGCCAGCAGTTCGAGCGGGAGTACCTACAATGAGCAGTTCTTC
CASSSSGSTYNEQFF
>.|.|TRBV11-2|TRBJ2-7
TGTGCCAGCAGCTTCGGAGCGAACGAGCAGTACTTC
CASSFGANEQYF
>.|.|TRBV27|TRBJ1-5
TGTGCCAGCAGTTTATATAGGGGGTCGGGTCAGCCCCAGCATTTT
CASSLYRGSGQPQHF
>few|TRBD2|TRBV4-2|TRBJ2-7
TGTGCCAGCAGCCAAGAGGCTCATAGCGGGAGGGCCCGCGCGCAGTACTTC
CASSQEAHSGRARAQYF
>.|TRBD2|TRBV19|TRBJ2-1
TGTGCCAGTAGTAGCCCGACTAGCGGGGGATCCTACAATGAGCAGTTCTTC
CASSSPTSGGSYNEQFF
>.|.|TRBV7-9|TRBJ2-7
TGTGCCAGCAGCACCATGGACGGATTCTCCTACGAGCAGTACTTC
CASSTMDGFSYEQYF
>few|TRBD2|TRBV5-4|TRBJ2-1
TGTGCCAGCAGCTCTGCTAGCGGGGGAAGCAATGAGCAGTTCTTC
CASSSASGGSNEQFF
>.|.|TRBV12-3/TRBV12-4|TRBJ2-6
TGTGCCAGCGATGGGGCCCTCCCTGGGGCCAACGTCCTGACTTTC
CASDGALPGANVLTF
>.|.|TRBV3-1|TRBJ2-7
TGTGCCAGCAGCCAAGATATGTGGGGGGGCGCCTACGAGCAGTACTTC
CASSQDMWGGAYEQYF
>.|.|TRBV19|TRBJ2-6
TGTGCCAGTAGTATAGCGAACCGATACGAGACTGGGGCCAACGTCCTGACTTTC
CASSIANRYETGANVLTF
>few|TRBD1|TRBV3-1|TRBJ1-2
TGTGCCAGCAGCCGGACAGGGAGTCCCTATGGCTACACCTTC
CASSRTGSPYGYTF
>.|.|TRBV11-2|TRBJ2-7
TGTGCCAGCAGCCCAGACAGGTCCTGCGAGCAGTACTTC
CASSPDRSCEQYF
>few|.|TRBV7-9|TRBJ2-2
TGTGCCAACAGCGGACGAGAAACAGGTGCCCCCGGGGAGCTGTTTTTT
CANSGRETGAPGELFF
>.|.|TRBV9|TRBJ2-2
TGTGCCAGCAGCGTAGGGCTTAACACCGGGGAGCTGTTTTTT
CASSVGLNTGELFF
>few|.|TRBV7-9|TRBJ2-7
TGTGCCAGCAGCCCGGGCGGGGCTATTTACGAGCAGTACTTC
CASSPGGAIYEQYF